A selection of T cell receptor beta chains follows, all from one sample in a study of T cell responses to AZD1222 COVID-19 vaccine. Here immunoSEQ multiplex PCR was the method, and the copy in TCRdb shows in-frame clones only, minus some. The sample lists 90,000 to 95,000 clones, roughly 90% occurring once. The source material was peripheral blood, sampled 28 days after the second AZD1222 dose. These receptors all stem from an adult who received the AZD1222 COVID-19 vaccine. The CDR3 runs from the conserved cysteine through the conserved F or W. A D gene is named only where the DNA matches it firmly.

d_gene: NA; j_gene: TRBJ2-6; v_gene: TRBV10-2; CDR3aa: CASTESGANVLTF
d_gene: NA; j_gene: TRBJ1-6; v_gene: TRBV19; CDR3aa: CASRSDWNNSPLHF
d_gene: NA; j_gene: TRBJ1-2; v_gene: TRBV19; CDR3aa: CASSVTVNYGYTF
d_gene: NA; j_gene: TRBJ2-1; v_gene: TRBV4-3; CDR3aa: CASSLIGPAMVDEQFF
d_gene: NA; j_gene: TRBJ2-1; v_gene: TRBV4-3; CDR3aa: CASSHGTHEYNEQFF
d_gene: NA; j_gene: TRBJ1-1; v_gene: TRBV5-1; CDR3aa: CASSLDGSNTEAFF
d_gene: NA; j_gene: TRBJ2-3; v_gene: TRBV6-2/TRBV6-3; CDR3aa: CASSPRDSTDTQYF
d_gene: NA; j_gene: TRBJ1-6; v_gene: TRBV4-3; CDR3aa: CASSQDRAGVSPLHF
d_gene: NA; j_gene: TRBJ1-3; v_gene: TRBV6-1; CDR3aa: CASSAHQGGGSRNTIYF
d_gene: NA; j_gene: TRBJ2-7; v_gene: TRBV4-1; CDR3aa: CASSQRPGLDSYEQYF
d_gene: TRBD2; j_gene: TRBJ2-7; v_gene: TRBV19; CDR3aa: CASSIVGGNYEQYF
d_gene: NA; j_gene: TRBJ2-6; v_gene: TRBV7-9; CDR3aa: CASSLYDRDYSGANVLTF
d_gene: TRBD1; j_gene: TRBJ1-2; v_gene: TRBV18; CDR3aa: CASSPARDRASGYTF
d_gene: NA; j_gene: TRBJ2-7; v_gene: TRBV9; CDR3aa: CASSVSGSGVSYEQYF
d_gene: TRBD1; j_gene: TRBJ1-1; v_gene: TRBV4-1; CDR3aa: CASSRDRSLEAFF
d_gene: TRBD1; j_gene: TRBJ1-5; v_gene: TRBV29-1; CDR3aa: CSVAAGTGPNQPQHF
d_gene: TRBD1; j_gene: TRBJ1-1; v_gene: TRBV10-3; CDR3aa: CAISDRAGNTEAFF
d_gene: TRBD1; j_gene: TRBJ1-4; v_gene: TRBV19; CDR3aa: CASSDVTGTNEKLFF
d_gene: TRBD1; j_gene: TRBJ1-5; v_gene: TRBV18; CDR3aa: CASSPPGQAVGPQHF
d_gene: TRBD1; j_gene: TRBJ2-2; v_gene: TRBV10-1; CDR3aa: CASQRPGQGIHRELFF
d_gene: NA; j_gene: TRBJ1-1; v_gene: TRBV6-5; CDR3aa: CASSLRTGTEAFF
d_gene: NA; j_gene: TRBJ2-1; v_gene: TRBV7-9; CDR3aa: CASSLGGLANEQFF
d_gene: NA; j_gene: TRBJ2-2; v_gene: TRBV7-9; CDR3aa: CASSLASGELFF
d_gene: NA; j_gene: TRBJ1-2; v_gene: TRBV3-1/TRBV3-2; CDR3aa: CASSQAVRFNGYTF
d_gene: NA; j_gene: TRBJ2-7; v_gene: TRBV7-2; CDR3aa: CASSLDVARMVPYEQYF
d_gene: TRBD2; j_gene: TRBJ2-5; v_gene: TRBV12-3/TRBV12-4; CDR3aa: CASSFQRGETQYF
d_gene: NA; j_gene: TRBJ1-5; v_gene: TRBV19; CDR3aa: CASSAVADQPQHF